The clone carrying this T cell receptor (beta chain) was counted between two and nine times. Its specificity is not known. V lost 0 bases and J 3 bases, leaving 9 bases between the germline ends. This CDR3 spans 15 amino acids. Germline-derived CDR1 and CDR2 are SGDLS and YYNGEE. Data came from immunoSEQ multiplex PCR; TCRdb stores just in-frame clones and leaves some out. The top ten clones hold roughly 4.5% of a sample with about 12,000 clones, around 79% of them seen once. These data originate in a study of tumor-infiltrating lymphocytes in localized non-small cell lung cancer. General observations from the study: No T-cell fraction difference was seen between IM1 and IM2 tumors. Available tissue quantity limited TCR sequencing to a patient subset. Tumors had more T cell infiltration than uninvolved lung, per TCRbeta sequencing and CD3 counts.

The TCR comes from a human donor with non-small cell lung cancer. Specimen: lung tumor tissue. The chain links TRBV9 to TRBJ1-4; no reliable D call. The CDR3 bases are TGTGCCAGCAGCGTAGGTTGGGGATCTAATGAAAAACTGTTTTTT. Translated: CASSVGWGSNEKLFF. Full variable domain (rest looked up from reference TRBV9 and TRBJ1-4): DSGVTQTPKHLITATGQRVTLRCSPRSGDLSVYWYQQSLDQGLQFLIQYYNGEERAKGNILERFSAQQFPDLHSELNLSSLELGDSALYFCASSVGWGSNEKLFFGSGTQLSVL.